This T cell receptor (beta chain) was retrieved from a study of T cells in Graves' hyperthyroidism and ophthalmopathy. RNA transcripts yielded amplified TCR beta CDR3 regions. Initially, a first-round RT-PCR of the TCR CDR3 employed the HTBI primer set. TCRdb reprocessed the multiplex PCR reads via MiXCR and lists one record per CDR3 protein. The repertoire holds about 720,000 distinct CDR3 sequences, about 15% seen once, with roughly 8% in the top ten. This clonotype showed up just a few times. Sequenced input: blood. The receptor was isolated from a man younger than 30 with Graves' hyperthyroidism.

DNA of the CDR3: TGTGCCAGCAAGCAGCGGGAAAACTACGAGCAGTACTTC. Protein: CASKQRENYEQYF. This chain connects TRBV7-2 to TRBJ2-7; 7 bases align to TRBD2. The CDR3 length is 13 residues. Losses at the gene ends were 7 bases for V and 3 bases for J; bases not matched to a gene: 6. Germline CDR1 reads SGHTA; CDR2 reads FQGNSA.